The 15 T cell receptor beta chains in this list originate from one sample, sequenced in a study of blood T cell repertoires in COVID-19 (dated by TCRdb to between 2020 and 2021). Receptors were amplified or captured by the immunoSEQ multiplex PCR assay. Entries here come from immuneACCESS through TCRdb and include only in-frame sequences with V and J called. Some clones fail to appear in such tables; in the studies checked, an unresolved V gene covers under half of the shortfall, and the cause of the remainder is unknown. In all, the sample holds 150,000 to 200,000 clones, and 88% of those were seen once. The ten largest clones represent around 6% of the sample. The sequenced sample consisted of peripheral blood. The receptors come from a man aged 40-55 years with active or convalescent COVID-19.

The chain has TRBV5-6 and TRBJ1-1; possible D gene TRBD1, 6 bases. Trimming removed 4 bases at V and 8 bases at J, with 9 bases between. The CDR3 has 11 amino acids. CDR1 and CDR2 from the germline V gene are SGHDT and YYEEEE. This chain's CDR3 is CASSLTGEAFF. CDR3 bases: TGTGCCAGCAGCCTCACAGGGGAAGCTTTCTTT.

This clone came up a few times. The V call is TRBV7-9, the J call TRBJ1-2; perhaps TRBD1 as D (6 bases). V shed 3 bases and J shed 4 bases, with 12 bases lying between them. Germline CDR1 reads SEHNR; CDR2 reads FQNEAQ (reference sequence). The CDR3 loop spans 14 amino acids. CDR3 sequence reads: CASSFSGEGYGYTF. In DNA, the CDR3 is TGTGCCAGCAGCTTCTCAGGGGAAGGCTATGGCTACACCTTC.

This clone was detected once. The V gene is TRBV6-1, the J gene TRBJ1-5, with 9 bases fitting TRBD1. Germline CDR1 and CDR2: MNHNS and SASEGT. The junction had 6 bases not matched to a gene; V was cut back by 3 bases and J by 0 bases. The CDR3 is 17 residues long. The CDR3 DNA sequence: TGTGCCAGCAGTGATACCGGGACAGGGTATAGCAATCAGCCCCAGCATTTT. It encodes CASSDTGTGYSNQPQHF.

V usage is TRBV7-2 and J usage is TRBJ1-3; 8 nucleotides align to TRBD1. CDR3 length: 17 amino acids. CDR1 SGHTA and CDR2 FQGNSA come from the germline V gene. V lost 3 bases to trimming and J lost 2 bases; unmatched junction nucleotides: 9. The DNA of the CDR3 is TGTGCCAGCAGCTTCCGGACAGGGCTCCTACCTGGAAACACCATATATTTT. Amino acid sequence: CASSFRTGLLPGNTIYF.

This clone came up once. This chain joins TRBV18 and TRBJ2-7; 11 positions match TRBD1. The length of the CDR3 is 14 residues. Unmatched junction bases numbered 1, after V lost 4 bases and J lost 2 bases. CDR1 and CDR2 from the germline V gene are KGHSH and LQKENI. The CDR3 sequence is CASSLGQGAYEQYF. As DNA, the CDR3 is TGTGCCAGCTCACTGGGACAGGGGGCCTACGAGCAGTACTTC. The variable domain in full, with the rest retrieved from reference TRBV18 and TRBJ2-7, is NAGVMQNPRHLVRRRGQEARLRCSPMKGHSHVYWYRQLPEEGLKFMVYLQKENIIDESGMPKERFSAEFPKEGPSILRIQQVVRGDSAAYFCASSLGQGAYEQYFGPGTRLTVT.

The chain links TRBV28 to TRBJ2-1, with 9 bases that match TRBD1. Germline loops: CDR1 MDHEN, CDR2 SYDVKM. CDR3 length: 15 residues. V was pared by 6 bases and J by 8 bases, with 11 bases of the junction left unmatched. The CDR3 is CASSLWGTGKDEQFF. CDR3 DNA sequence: TGTGCCAGCAGCCTTTGGGGGACAGGGAAGGATGAGCAGTTCTTC.

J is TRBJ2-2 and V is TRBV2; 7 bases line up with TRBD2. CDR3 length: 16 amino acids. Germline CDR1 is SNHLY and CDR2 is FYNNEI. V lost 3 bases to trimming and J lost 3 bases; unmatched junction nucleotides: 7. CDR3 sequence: CASSEGGSSYTGELFF. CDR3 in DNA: TGTGCCAGCAGTGAGGGCGGGAGTAGTTACACCGGGGAGCTGTTTTTT.

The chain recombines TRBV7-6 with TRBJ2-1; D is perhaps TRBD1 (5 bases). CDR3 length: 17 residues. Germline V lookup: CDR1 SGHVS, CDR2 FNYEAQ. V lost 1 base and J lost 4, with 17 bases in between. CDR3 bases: TGTGCCAGCAGCTTAGATGCAGGGCCCCCCCTTTACAATGAGCAGTTCTTC. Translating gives CASSLDAGPPLYNEQFF.

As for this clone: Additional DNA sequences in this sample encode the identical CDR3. Written as DNA, the CDR3 is TGTGCCAGCAGTTACGCGGGGGACACTGAAGCTTTCTTT. Translating it yields CASSYAGDTEAFF. This chain joins TRBV6-5 and TRBJ1-1, with a tentative D call TRBD1 (5 bases). The ends were cut back, 2 bases at V and 3 bases at J, with 7 bases in the middle. The CDR3 totals 13 residues. Germline V gene sequence: CDR1 MNHEY, CDR2 SVGAGI.

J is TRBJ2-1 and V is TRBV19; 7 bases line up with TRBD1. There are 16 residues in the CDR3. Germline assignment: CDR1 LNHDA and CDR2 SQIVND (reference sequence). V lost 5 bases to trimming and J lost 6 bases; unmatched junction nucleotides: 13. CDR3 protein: CASSWGDRADFNEQFF. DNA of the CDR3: TGTGCCAGTAGTTGGGGAGACAGGGCCGATTTCAATGAGCAGTTCTTC.

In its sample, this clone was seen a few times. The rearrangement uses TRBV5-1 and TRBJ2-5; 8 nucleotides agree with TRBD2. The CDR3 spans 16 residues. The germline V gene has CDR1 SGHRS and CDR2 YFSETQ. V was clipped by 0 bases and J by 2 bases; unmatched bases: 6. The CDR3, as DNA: TGCGCCAGCAGCTTGGGGGCTGGCGGGGGGCAAGAGACCCAGTACTTC. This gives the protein CASSLGAGGGQETQYF. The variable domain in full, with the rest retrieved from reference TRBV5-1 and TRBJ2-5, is KAGVTQTPRYLIKTRGQQVTLSCSPISGHRSVSWYQQTPGQGLQFLFEYFSETQRNKGNFPGRFSGRQFSNSRSEMNVSTLELGDSALYLCASSLGAGGGQETQYFGPGTRLLVL.

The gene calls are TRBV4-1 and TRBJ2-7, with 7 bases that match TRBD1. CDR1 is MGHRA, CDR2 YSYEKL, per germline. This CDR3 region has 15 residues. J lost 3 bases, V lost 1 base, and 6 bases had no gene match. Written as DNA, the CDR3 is TGCGCCAGCAGCCAAGGGACAGGTATGGGCTACGAGCAGTACTTC. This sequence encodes CASSQGTGMGYEQYF.

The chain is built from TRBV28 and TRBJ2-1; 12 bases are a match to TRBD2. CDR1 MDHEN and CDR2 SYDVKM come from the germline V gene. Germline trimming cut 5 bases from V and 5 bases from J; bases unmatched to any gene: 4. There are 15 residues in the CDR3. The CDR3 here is CASSGSSGGDNEQFF. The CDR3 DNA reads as TGTGCCAGCAGTGGATCTAGCGGGGGGGACAATGAGCAGTTCTTC. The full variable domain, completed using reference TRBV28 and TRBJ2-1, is DVKVTQSSRYLVKRTGEKVFLECVQDMDHENMFWYRQDPGLGLRLIYFSYDVKMKEKGDIPEGYSVSREKKERFSLILESASTNQTSMYLCASSGSSGGDNEQFFGPGTRLTVL.

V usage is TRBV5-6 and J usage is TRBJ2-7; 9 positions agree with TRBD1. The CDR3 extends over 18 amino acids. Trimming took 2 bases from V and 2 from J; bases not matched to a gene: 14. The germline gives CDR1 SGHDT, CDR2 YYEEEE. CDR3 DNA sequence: TGTGCCAGCAGCTTTGGACCCGGGACAGGGCTTCAAACCTACGAGCAGTACTTC. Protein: CASSFGPGTGLQTYEQYF.

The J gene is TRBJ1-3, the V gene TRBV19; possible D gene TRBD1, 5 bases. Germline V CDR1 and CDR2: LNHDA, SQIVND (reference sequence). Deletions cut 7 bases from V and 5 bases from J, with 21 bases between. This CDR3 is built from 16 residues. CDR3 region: CASTLLGPGLRNTIYF. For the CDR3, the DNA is TGTGCCAGTACCCTCTTGGGGCCAGGGCTGAGAAACACCATATATTTT.